Listed below are T cell receptor beta chains from one sample, sequenced in a study of cytomegalovirus exposure and HLA in healthy donors. TCRdb keeps only in-frame clones here, not all; method: immunoSEQ multiplex PCR. The sample contains some 130,000 clones, about 9.1% of which appear only once. Source material: PBMCs. The receptors shown here come from a woman aged 40 to 50 in good health and CMV-seropositive. CDR3s include the opening cysteine and the closing phenylalanine or tryptophan. D genes are given only for firm matches. The listing skips clone size in some rows; elsewhere it reads once, few, many or a size class.

- | TRBJ2-7 | - | TRBV10-3 | TGTGCCATCAGTGAAATAATGGGAGATGAGCAGTACTTC | CAISEIMGDEQYF
- | TRBJ2-3 | - | TRBV5-5 | TGTGCCAGCAGCTTGGGAGTCGGCAGGGGAGGGACAGATACGCAGTATTTT | CASSLGVGRGGTDTQYF
- | TRBJ1-2 | few | TRBV28 | TGTGCCAGCAGTTTAAACCCACAGGGCTTGCGGGGCTACACCTTC | CASSLNPQGLRGYTF
- | TRBJ2-7 | few | TRBV5-1 | TGCGCCAGCAGCTTGGCCGAAACAGTACTTCGCTACGAGCAGTACTTC | CASSLAETVLRYEQYF
- | TRBJ2-7 | - | TRBV7-2 | TGTGCCAGCAGCTCATTCTACGAGCAGTACTTC | CASSSFYEQYF
- | TRBJ2-3 | few | TRBV5-1 | TGCGCCAGCAGCTGGACTATCTACACAGATACGCAGTATTTT | CASSWTIYTDTQYF
- | TRBJ1-5 | - | TRBV10-2 | TGCGCCAGCAGTGAGTCAGAGGGGAGGGGGCAGCCCCAGCATTTT | CASSESEGRGQPQHF
- | TRBJ2-5 | once | TRBV6-6 | TGTGCCAGCACTTTAAACGGAGCGAGGCAAGAGACCCAGTACTTC | CASTLNGARQETQYF
TRBD1 | TRBJ2-5 | few | TRBV29-1 | TGCAGCGTAGGGACAGGGATGGGGGTAGTAGGGACCCAGTACTTC | CSVGTGMGVVGTQYF
TRBD1 | TRBJ2-2 | few | TRBV5-1 | TGCGCCAGCAGCTACCTTCGACAGGGGGCGCGAGGCGGGGAGCTGTTTTTT | CASSYLRQGARGGELFF
- | TRBJ2-1 | - | TRBV6-1 | TGTGCCAGCAGTGGCCCCCGGACTGCCCCCTCTGAGCAGTTCTTC | CASSGPRTAPSEQFF
TRBD2 | TRBJ2-5 | - | TRBV7-8 | TGTGCCAGCAGCTTGGACCGAGCGGGGGGAGGGGAGACCCAGTACTTC | CASSLDRAGGGETQYF
TRBD1 | TRBJ1-1 | few | TRBV5-1 | TGCGCCAGCAGCGATAATACAGGGGGCGGGACTGAAGCTTTCTTT | CASSDNTGGGTEAFF
- | TRBJ2-2 | - | TRBV6-1 | TGTGCCAGCACATTCTGGGGGCAAAACACCGGGGAGCTGTTTTTT | CASTFWGQNTGELFF
- | TRBJ1-2 | few | TRBV4-1 | TGCGCCAGCAGTCCAATGGAGGGTGCTAACTATGGCTACACCTTC | CASSPMEGANYGYTF
- | TRBJ1-5 | - | TRBV6-5 | TGTGCCAGCAGTTACTCGAGTAGCAATCAGCCCCAGCATTTT | CASSYSSSNQPQHF
- | TRBJ2-1 | few | TRBV5-6 | TGTGCCAGCAGTGCTCCGAGGCAGGGAATCAATGAGCAGTTCTTC | CASSAPRQGINEQFF
TRBD1 | TRBJ1-6 | few | TRBV19 | TGTGCCAGTAGTTCCGGGACAGGACTCTCACCCCTCCACTTT | CASSSGTGLSPLHF
- | TRBJ1-1 | few | TRBV5-1 | TGCGCCAGCAGCTCGGACAGCGGGGTCCCTGAAGCTTTCTTT | CASSSDSGVPEAFF
TRBD2 | TRBJ2-7 | - | TRBV5-1 | TGCGCCAGCAGCTCTCGGGGGGACTACGAGCAGTACTTC | CASSSRGDYEQYF
TRBD2 | TRBJ2-5 | few | TRBV10-3 | TGTGCCATCAGTTCGTCCCTAGCGGGGGGAGTAGAGACCCAGTACTTC | CAISSSLAGGVETQYF
TRBD1 | TRBJ2-2 | - | TRBV6-4 | TGTGCCAGCAGCGCCGGGACAGGAACCGGGGAGCTGTTTTTT | CASSAGTGTGELFF
- | TRBJ2-2 | - | TRBV14 | TGTGCCAGCAGCCAAGGTTGGCCAAACACCGGGGAGCTGTTTTTT | CASSQGWPNTGELFF
TRBD1 | TRBJ1-2 | few | TRBV7-2 | TGTGCCAGCAGGACAGGGGCCTCCCTGACAGTCTATGGCTACACCTTC | CASRTGASLTVYGYTF
- | TRBJ1-1 | - | TRBV5-1 | TGCGCCAGCAGCGTTCAGGGATTTCATGAAGCTTTCTTT | CASSVQGFHEAFF
TRBD2 | TRBJ2-3 | - | TRBV6-6 | TGTGCCAGCAGGGATAGCGGGAACACAGATACGCAGTATTTT | CASRDSGNTDTQYF
- | TRBJ1-1 | - | TRBV6-4 | TGTGCCAGGCCGGGCTTTGGGGCCATGAACACTGAAGCTTTCTTT | CARPGFGAMNTEAFF
- | TRBJ2-4 | - | TRBV7-2 | TGTGCCAGCAGCTTAGCGGTGCGGTTGAGGGATGTCAAAAACATTCAGTACTTC | CASSLAVRLRDVKNIQYF
TRBD2 | TRBJ2-5 | - | TRBV25-1 | TGTGCCAGCAGTGGGGGGCAGCGGGGGGAGACCCAGTACTTC | CASSGGQRGETQYF
- | TRBJ2-7 | - | TRBV29-1 | TGCAGCGTTGGGGCTAGCAAGGGCAACGAGCAGTACTTC | CSVGASKGNEQYF
TRBD2 | TRBJ2-7 | - | TRBV7-2 | TGTGCCAGCAGCTCGAGGACTAGCGGGGGGAGGGAGCAGTACTTC | CASSSRTSGGREQYF
- | TRBJ2-5 | few | TRBV7-6 | TGTGCCAGCAGCTTAGTCCCCAGCCAAGAGACCCAGTACTTC | CASSLVPSQETQYF
- | TRBJ1-2 | few | TRBV11-2 | TGTGCCAGCAGCCAAGACAGGACTCATGGCTACACCTTC | CASSQDRTHGYTF
- | TRBJ2-4 | - | TRBV7-2 | TGTGCCAGCAGCTTAGGGACAGTGGAGAACATTCAGTACTTC | CASSLGTVENIQYF
- | TRBJ1-2 | - | TRBV5-4 | TGTGCCAGCAGCTTAGGTGGGGATCGGGGTGGCTACACCTTC | CASSLGGDRGGYTF
- | TRBJ1-1 | few | TRBV10-3 | TGTGCCATCAGTGAAGGGGGGGGGTTCACTGAAGCTTTCTTT | CAISEGGGFTEAFF
- | TRBJ1-2 | - | TRBV7-8 | TGTGCCAGCAGCTCCCGGGACTCCATGGTGGGGTATGGCTACACCTTC | CASSSRDSMVGYGYTF
- | TRBJ1-1 | - | TRBV2 | TGTGCCAGCAGGTCCCAAGCGAACACTGAAGCTTTCTTT | CASRSQANTEAFF
TRBD2 | TRBJ2-5 | few | TRBV18 | TGTGCCAGCTCACCACGTGCTAGCGGGGCTCTAGGAGGAGAGACCCAGTACTTC | CASSPRASGALGGETQYF
- | TRBJ1-3 | - | TRBV7-2 | TGTGCCAGCAGCTTAGAGCGTGTCTCTGGAAACACCATATATTTT | CASSLERVSGNTIYF
- | TRBJ2-5 | few | TRBV14 | TGTGCCAGCAGCCAAGAGCGGAGGGGGACCCAGTACTTC | CASSQERRGTQYF
- | TRBJ1-6 | few | TRBV11-1 | TGTGCCAGCAGCTTAAGGGGGTCCTATAATTCACCCCTCCACTTT | CASSLRGSYNSPLHF
- | TRBJ2-1 | few | TRBV27 | TGTGCCAGCACCCCCGCCGGGGGGCCCTACAATGAGCAGTTCTTC | CASTPAGGPYNEQFF
- | TRBJ1-5 | few | TRBV10-2 | TGCGCCAGCAGTGAGGGGCCGTGGCAGCCCCAGCATTTT | CASSEGPWQPQHF
TRBD2 | TRBJ2-7 | few | TRBV6-5 | TGTGCCAGCACGCGGGGGGACGAGCAGTACTTC | CASTRGDEQYF
- | TRBJ2-2 | few | TRBV9 | TGTGCCAGCAGCGTTAGAGGGCAGGAGAACACCGGGGAGCTGTTTTTT | CASSVRGQENTGELFF
- | TRBJ2-3 | - | TRBV5-1 | TGCGCCAGCAGCTTGGTGGGCCAGGGCTCAGATACGCAGTATTTT | CASSLVGQGSDTQYF
- | TRBJ2-7 | few | TRBV2 | TGTGCCAGCAAGAACCGACAGAAGGGCTACGAGCAGTACTTC | CASKNRQKGYEQYF
- | TRBJ2-1 | few | TRBV5-1 | TGCGCCAGCAGTACGGAGGGGGGGGCCTGGAATGAGCAGTTCTTC | CASSTEGGAWNEQFF
- | TRBJ2-2 | - | TRBV2 | TGTGCCAGCAGTGAGATATCCGGGGGGAACACCGGGGAGCTGTTTTTT | CASSEISGGNTGELFF
TRBD1 | TRBJ1-1 | - | TRBV6-5 | TGTGCCAGCAGTCCTCAGGGGGTGAACACTGAAGCTTTCTTT | CASSPQGVNTEAFF
- | TRBJ1-1 | few | TRBV2 | TGTGCCAGCAGTGCGGGGGGCACTGAAGCTTTCTTT | CASSAGGTEAFF
TRBD1 | TRBJ2-2 | - | TRBV2 | TGTGCCAGCAGTAACAGGGGCTTGAACACCGGGGAGCTGTTTTTT | CASSNRGLNTGELFF
TRBD2 | TRBJ2-5 | few | TRBV5-6 | TGTGCCAGCAGTCCCGGGAGGGGGGGCACATACCAAGAGACCCAGTACTTC | CASSPGRGGTYQETQYF
TRBD2 | TRBJ2-1 | few | TRBV5-6 | TGTGCCAGCAGCTACGGGGGGGAATACAATGAGCAGTTCTTC | CASSYGGEYNEQFF